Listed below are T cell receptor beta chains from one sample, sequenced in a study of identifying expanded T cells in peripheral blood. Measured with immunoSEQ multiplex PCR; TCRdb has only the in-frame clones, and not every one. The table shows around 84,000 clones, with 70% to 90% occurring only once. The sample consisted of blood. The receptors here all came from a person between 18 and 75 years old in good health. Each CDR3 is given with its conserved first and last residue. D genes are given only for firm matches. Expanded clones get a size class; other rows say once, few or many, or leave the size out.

CASSRPGQQNTEAFF TGTGCCAGCAGCCGACCGGGACAGCAGAACACTGAAGCTTTCTTT TRBD1 . TRBJ1-1 TRBV6-5
CASSGVFGGRSPYEQYF TGTGCCAGCAGTGGGGTATTTGGCGGGAGGTCCCCCTACGAGCAGTACTTC TRBD2 . TRBJ2-7 TRBV6-4
CASSLSRRNYGYTF TGTGCCAGCAGTTTATCGAGGAGAAACTATGGCTACACCTTC . . TRBJ1-2 TRBV27
CASSLSGLGNEQFF TGTGCCAGCAGCTTATCAGGGCTGGGCAATGAGCAGTTCTTC . . TRBJ2-1 TRBV11-3
CAWSAPGTGGSGEAFF TGTGCCTGGAGTGCCCCCGGGACAGGGGGGTCGGGTGAAGCTTTCTTT TRBD1 . TRBJ1-1 TRBV30
CAWRGITGSYEQYF TGTGCCTGGAGGGGTATAACAGGGAGCTACGAGCAGTACTTC . . TRBJ2-7 TRBV30
CASSLDRKGITYGYTF TGTGCCAGCAGCTTAGATCGGAAGGGCATTACGTATGGCTACACCTTC . . TRBJ1-2 TRBV11-2
CASSSSPTYNEQFF TGTGCCAGCAGCTCCTCTCCCACCTACAATGAGCAGTTCTTC . . TRBJ2-1 TRBV7-9
CASSLGEAQPQHF TGTGCCAGCAGCTTGGGGGAGGCCCAGCCCCAGCATTTT . . TRBJ1-5 TRBV7-9
CASSPAQGNSGANVLTF TGTGCCAGCAGCCCAGCACAGGGAAACTCTGGGGCCAACGTCCTGACTTTC . . TRBJ2-6 TRBV7-7
CASSSSGRADTQYF TGTGCCAGCAGTTCCAGCGGGAGGGCAGATACGCAGTATTTT TRBD2 . TRBJ2-3 TRBV7-9
CASRGQGTGELFF TGTGCCAGCAGGGGACAGGGGACCGGGGAGCTGTTTTTT TRBD1 . TRBJ2-2 TRBV14
CASSAPGTLKTQYF TGTGCCAGCAGCGCACCCGGGACTTTAAAGACCCAGTACTTC . . TRBJ2-5 TRBV7-8
CASSQDFPGTDTQYF TGTGCCAGCAGCCAAGACTTCCCTGGCACAGATACGCAGTATTTT . . TRBJ2-3 TRBV6-4
CASSEARTPIINQPQHF TGTGCCAGCAGTGAAGCGAGGACACCTATTATTAATCAGCCCCAGCATTTT . once TRBJ1-5 TRBV2
CASSKGVGGGSNQPQHF TGTGCCAGCAGTAAAGGAGTAGGGGGAGGTAGCAATCAGCCCCAGCATTTT . . TRBJ1-5 TRBV6-1
CASSPTGDRNQPQHF TGTGCCAGCTCGCCTACAGGGGATCGGAATCAGCCCCAGCATTTT TRBD1 . TRBJ1-5 TRBV18
CASSPGQGGEKLFF TGTGCCAGCAGCCCGGGACAGGGGGGGGAAAAACTGTTTTTT TRBD1 . TRBJ1-4 TRBV7-2
CASSPGAGANYGYTF TGCGCCAGCAGCCCAGGGGCAGGAGCTAACTATGGCTACACCTTC . once TRBJ1-2 TRBV4-1
CASSLLAGGSTEAFF TGTGCCAGCAGCTTACTAGCCGGGGGGAGCACTGAAGCTTTCTTT . . TRBJ1-1 TRBV7-3
CASSEGLNYGYTF TGTGCCAGCAGTGAGGGACTCAACTATGGCTACACCTTC . . TRBJ1-2 TRBV6-6
CASSSNRDRNAFF TGTGCCAGCAGCTCCAACCGGGACAGGAATGCTTTCTTT TRBD1 once TRBJ1-1 TRBV2
CSVVTGQGNTEAFF TGCAGCGTTGTCACGGGACAGGGAAACACTGAAGCTTTCTTT TRBD1 . TRBJ1-1 TRBV29-1
CASSVDSGGGYTF TGTGCCAGCAGCGTAGACTCCGGGGGCGGCTACACCTTC . . TRBJ1-2 TRBV9
CSAGGASGSQETQYF TGCAGCGCCGGGGGGGCTAGCGGGAGCCAAGAGACCCAGTACTTC TRBD2 . TRBJ2-5 TRBV29-1
CASSLKLRGLITDTQYF TGTGCCAGCAGCTTAAAGTTGCGGGGCCTGATCACAGATACGCAGTATTTT . . TRBJ2-3 TRBV11-2
CASSLVRVGGELFF TGTGCCAGCAGCTTAGTCCGGGTTGGCGGGGAGCTGTTTTTT . . TRBJ2-2 TRBV7-2
CASSHGKQGAREQFF TGTGCCAGCAGCCACGGAAAACAGGGGGCGAGGGAGCAGTTCTTC TRBD1 . TRBJ2-1 TRBV11-2
CASSQDKAWGYTF TGTGCCAGCAGCCAAGATAAGGCGTGGGGCTACACCTTC . . TRBJ1-2 TRBV4-2
CASSQEKHRGSAGNTIYF TGCGCCAGCAGCCAAGAAAAGCACAGGGGAAGCGCTGGAAACACCATATATTTT TRBD1 . TRBJ1-3 TRBV4-3
CASSPRQDTEAFF TGTGCCAGCAGCCCGCGACAGGACACTGAAGCTTTCTTT . . TRBJ1-1 TRBV7-8
CASSTRTGVSNYGYTF TGTGCCAGCAGCACTAGAACAGGGGTATCCAACTATGGCTACACCTTC TRBD1 . TRBJ1-2 TRBV7-2
CASSLASGLLYEQYF TGCGCCAGCAGCTTGGCCTCGGGACTACTCTACGAGCAGTACTTC TRBD2 medium-sized TRBJ2-7 TRBV5-1
CASSQQGPYEQYF TGTGCCAGCAGTCAGCAGGGCCCCTACGAGCAGTACTTC . once TRBJ2-7 TRBV2
CASSLFPGGNGYTF TGTGCCAGCAGTTTATTTCCAGGGGGCAATGGCTACACCTTC TRBD1 . TRBJ1-2 TRBV28
CAWSVLRGGTEAFF TGTGCCTGGAGTGTACTGAGGGGGGGCACTGAAGCTTTCTTT . . TRBJ1-1 TRBV30
CASSRRAFMGEQYF TGTGCCAGCAGCCGGAGGGCATTCATGGGGGAGCAGTACTTC . once TRBJ2-7 TRBV11-3
CASSSRDGETQYF TGTGCCAGCAGCTCCCGGGACGGAGAGACCCAGTACTTC . . TRBJ2-5 TRBV7-3
CASSYYSEETQYF TGTGCCAGCAGCTATTACTCGGAAGAGACCCAGTACTTC . . TRBJ2-5 TRBV7-6
CASSPGTSGSDTQYF TGTGCCAGCAGCCCGGGGACTAGCGGGTCAGATACGCAGTATTTT TRBD2 . TRBJ2-3 TRBV7-9
CASSPGSQNYGYTF TGTGCCAGCTCACCAGGATCTCAAAACTATGGCTACACCTTC . . TRBJ1-2 TRBV18
CASSLLITGGSYEQYF TGTGCCAGCAGTTTATTAATAACAGGGGGCTCCTACGAGCAGTACTTC TRBD1 . TRBJ2-7 TRBV27
CSVEFSGDYGYTF TGCAGCGTTGAGTTCTCAGGAGACTATGGCTACACCTTC . . TRBJ1-2 TRBV29-1
CASSWAGAIYNEQFF TGTGCCAGCAGTTGGGCGGGAGCCATCTACAATGAGCAGTTCTTC TRBD2 . TRBJ2-1 TRBV28
CASSAGGGQLNTEAFF TGTGCCAGCAGCGCTGGGGGGGGACAGTTGAACACTGAAGCTTTCTTT TRBD1 . TRBJ1-1 TRBV9
CASRVGQENTEAFF TGTGCCAGCAGAGTGGGACAGGAGAACACTGAAGCTTTCTTT TRBD1 . TRBJ1-1 TRBV6-4
CASSPGPNYGYTF TGTGCCAGCTCACCGGGACCCAACTATGGCTACACCTTC . . TRBJ1-2 TRBV18
CASSSGQRTYNEQFF TGTGCCAGCAGCTCGGGACAACGGACATACAATGAGCAGTTCTTC . . TRBJ2-1 TRBV7-6
CAITPQVGTEAFF TGTGCCATCACCCCGCAGGTAGGGACTGAAGCTTTCTTT . once TRBJ1-1 TRBV10-3
CASSPRQHLNYNEQFF TGTGCCAGCAGCCCCAGACAACACCTTAACTACAATGAGCAGTTCTTC . . TRBJ2-1 TRBV7-8
CASSPPGQGIFEQFF TGTGCCAGCAGCCCGCCGGGACAGGGAATTTTTGAGCAGTTCTTC TRBD1 . TRBJ2-1 TRBV11-2
CASSPDLQGSYEQYF TGTGCCAGCTCACCAGACTTACAGGGATCCTACGAGCAGTACTTC . . TRBJ2-7 TRBV18
CASSVVSTDTQYF TGTGCCAGCAGCGTAGTTAGCACAGATACGCAGTATTTT . . TRBJ2-3 TRBV9
CASSPPSGRARETQYF TGTGCCAGCTCACCCCCTTCAGGGCGCGCAAGGGAGACCCAGTACTTC . . TRBJ2-5 TRBV18
CASSQRGGQWGSPLHF TGTGCCAGCAGCCAGAGAGGAGGTCAGTGGGGTTCACCCCTCCACTTT . few TRBJ1-6 TRBV7-9